This T cell receptor (beta chain) was documented in a study of blood T cell repertoires in COVID-19. Note on this clone: The junction and the germline gene differ at one end; a read error may be behind it.

Generated by immunoSEQ multiplex PCR, the TCRdb table keeps only in-frame clones and is missing some. The table records 390,000 or so clones, around 89% of them present only once. The CDR3 runs 13 residues. Germline V gives CDR1 KGHDR, CDR2 SFDVKD. The sequence derives from a woman between 25 and 40 years old with COVID-19, enrolled during active disease. The chain carries TRBV24-1 and TRBJ1-5; TRBD1 might be the D (5 bases). Source material: peripheral blood. This CDR3 is CAISQGWNQPQHF. The DNA for the CDR3 is TGTGCCATCAGTCAGGGTTGGAATCAGCCCCAGCATTTT.